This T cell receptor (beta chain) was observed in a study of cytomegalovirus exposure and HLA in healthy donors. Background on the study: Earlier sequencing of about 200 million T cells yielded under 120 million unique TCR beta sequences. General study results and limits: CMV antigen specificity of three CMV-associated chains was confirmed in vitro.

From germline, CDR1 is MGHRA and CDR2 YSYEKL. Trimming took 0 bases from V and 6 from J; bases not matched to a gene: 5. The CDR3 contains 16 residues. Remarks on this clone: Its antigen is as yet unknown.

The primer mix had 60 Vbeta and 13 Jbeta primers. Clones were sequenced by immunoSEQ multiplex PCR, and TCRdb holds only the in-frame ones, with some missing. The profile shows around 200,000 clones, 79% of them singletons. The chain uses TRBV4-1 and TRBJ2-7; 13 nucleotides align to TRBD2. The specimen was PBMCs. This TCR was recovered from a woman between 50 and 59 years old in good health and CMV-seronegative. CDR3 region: CASSQDGTSGDCEQYF. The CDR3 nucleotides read TGCGCCAGCAGCCAAGATGGGACTAGCGGGGATTGCGAGCAGTACTTC.